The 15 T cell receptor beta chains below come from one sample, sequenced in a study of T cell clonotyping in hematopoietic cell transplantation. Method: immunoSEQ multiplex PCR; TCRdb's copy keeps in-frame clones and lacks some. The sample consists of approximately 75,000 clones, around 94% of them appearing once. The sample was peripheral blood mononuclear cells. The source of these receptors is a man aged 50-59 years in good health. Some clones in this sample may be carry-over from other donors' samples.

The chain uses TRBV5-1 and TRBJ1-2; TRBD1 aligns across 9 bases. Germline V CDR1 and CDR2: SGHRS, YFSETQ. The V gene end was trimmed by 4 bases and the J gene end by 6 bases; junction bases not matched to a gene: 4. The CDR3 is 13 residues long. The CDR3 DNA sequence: TGCGCCAGCAGCCTGGGACAGGGAGATGGCTACACCTTC. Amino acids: CASSLGQGDGYTF.

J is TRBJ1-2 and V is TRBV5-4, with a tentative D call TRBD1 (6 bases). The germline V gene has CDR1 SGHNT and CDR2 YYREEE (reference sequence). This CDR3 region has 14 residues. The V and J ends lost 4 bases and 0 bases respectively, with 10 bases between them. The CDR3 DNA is TGTGCCAGCAGCGACAGGTCGACTAACTATGGCTACACCTTC. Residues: CASSDRSTNYGYTF.

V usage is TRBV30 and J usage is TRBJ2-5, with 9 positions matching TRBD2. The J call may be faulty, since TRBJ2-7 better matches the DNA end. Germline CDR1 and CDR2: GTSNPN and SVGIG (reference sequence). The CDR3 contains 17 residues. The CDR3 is CAWSPPPRLAATYEQYF. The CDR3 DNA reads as TGTGCCTGGAGTCCCCCCCCCAGACTAGCGGCTACCTACGAGCAGTACTTC.

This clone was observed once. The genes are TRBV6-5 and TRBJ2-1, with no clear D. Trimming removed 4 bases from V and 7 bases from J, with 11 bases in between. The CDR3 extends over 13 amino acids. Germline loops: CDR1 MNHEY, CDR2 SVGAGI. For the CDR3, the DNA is TGTGCCAGCAGTTCCTCTTTTAGGAATGAGCAGTTCTTC. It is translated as CASSSSFRNEQFF.

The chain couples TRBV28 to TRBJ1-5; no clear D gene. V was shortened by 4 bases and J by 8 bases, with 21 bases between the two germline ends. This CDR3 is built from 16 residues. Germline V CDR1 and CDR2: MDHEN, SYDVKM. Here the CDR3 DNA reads TGTGCCAGCAGTTCGGCGTCAAGCTCCGTTTCCAAGCCCCAGCATTTT. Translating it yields CASSSASSSVSKPQHF.

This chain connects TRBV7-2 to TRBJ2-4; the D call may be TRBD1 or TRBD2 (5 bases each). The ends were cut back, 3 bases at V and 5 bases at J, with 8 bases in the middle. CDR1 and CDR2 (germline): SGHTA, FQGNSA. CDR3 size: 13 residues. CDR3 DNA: TGTGCCAGCAGCTTCGTGGGGGAAAACATTCAGTACTTC. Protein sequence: CASSFVGENIQYF.

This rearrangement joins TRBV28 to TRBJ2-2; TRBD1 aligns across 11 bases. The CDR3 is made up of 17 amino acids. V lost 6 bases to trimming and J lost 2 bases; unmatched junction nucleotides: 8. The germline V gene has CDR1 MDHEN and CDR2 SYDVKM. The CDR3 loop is CASSFWTGGRNTGELFF. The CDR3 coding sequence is TGTGCCAGCAGCTTTTGGACAGGGGGCCGCAACACCGGGGAGCTGTTTTTT.

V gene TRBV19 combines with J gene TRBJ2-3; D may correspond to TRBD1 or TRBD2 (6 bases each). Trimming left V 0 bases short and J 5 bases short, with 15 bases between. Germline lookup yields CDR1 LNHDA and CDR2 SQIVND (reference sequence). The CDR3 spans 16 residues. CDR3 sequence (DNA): TGTGCCAGTAGTATAGACCCGGGACTCAGGGGAGATACGCAGTATTTT. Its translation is CASSIDPGLRGDTQYF.

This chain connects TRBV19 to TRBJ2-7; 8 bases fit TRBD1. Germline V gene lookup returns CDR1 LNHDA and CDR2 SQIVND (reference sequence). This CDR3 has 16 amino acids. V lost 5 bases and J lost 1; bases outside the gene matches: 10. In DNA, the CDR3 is TGTGCCAGTAGTCCAGGACAGGGTAGGGGGTCCTACGAGCAGTACTTC. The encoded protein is CASSPGQGRGSYEQYF.

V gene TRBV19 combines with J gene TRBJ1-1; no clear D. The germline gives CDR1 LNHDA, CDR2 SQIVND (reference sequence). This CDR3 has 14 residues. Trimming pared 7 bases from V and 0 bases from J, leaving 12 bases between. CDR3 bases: TGTGCCAGTAAACCCCTTTATATGAACACTGAAGCTTTCTTT. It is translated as CASKPLYMNTEAFF.

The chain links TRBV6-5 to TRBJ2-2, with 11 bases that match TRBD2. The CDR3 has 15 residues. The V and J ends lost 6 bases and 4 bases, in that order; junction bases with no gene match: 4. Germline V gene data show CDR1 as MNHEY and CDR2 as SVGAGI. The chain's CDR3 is CASSPGLAATGELFF. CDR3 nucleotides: TGTGCCAGCAGCCCGGGACTAGCGGCCACCGGGGAGCTGTTTTTT.

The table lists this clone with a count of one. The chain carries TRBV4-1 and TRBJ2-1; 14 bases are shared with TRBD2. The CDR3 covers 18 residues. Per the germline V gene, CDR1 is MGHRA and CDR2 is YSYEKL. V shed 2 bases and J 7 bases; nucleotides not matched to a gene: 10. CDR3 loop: CASSQYLPGTSGSNEQFF. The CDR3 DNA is TGCGCCAGCAGCCAATACTTACCCGGGACTAGCGGGAGTAATGAGCAGTTCTTC.

The CDR3 region is CASRQRASYNEQFF. In DNA form, the CDR3 reads TGTGCCAGCAGGCAGCGGGCCTCCTACAATGAGCAGTTCTTC. V usage is TRBV7-2 and J usage is TRBJ2-1; D perhaps matches TRBD2 (6 bases). The length of the CDR3 is 14 residues. Germline CDR1 reads SGHTA; CDR2 reads FQGNSA. Trimming cost V 6 bases and J 0 bases, with 9 bases left between them.

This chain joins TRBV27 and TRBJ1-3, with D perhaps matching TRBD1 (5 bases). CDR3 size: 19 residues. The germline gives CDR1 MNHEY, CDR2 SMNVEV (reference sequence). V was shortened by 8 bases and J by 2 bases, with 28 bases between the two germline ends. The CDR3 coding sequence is TGTGCCAGCCCCCGTGGTAGAGGCCCCGGGGGTATTCCTGGAAACACCATATATTTT. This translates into CASPRGRGPGGIPGNTIYF.

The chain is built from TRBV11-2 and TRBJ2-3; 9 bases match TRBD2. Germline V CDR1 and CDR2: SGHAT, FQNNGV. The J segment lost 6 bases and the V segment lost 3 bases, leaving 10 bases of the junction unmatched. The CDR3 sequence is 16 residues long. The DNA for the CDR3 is TGTGCCAGCAGCTTTCTAGCGGGGAAACAAGGGGATACGCAGTATTTT. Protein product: CASSFLAGKQGDTQYF.